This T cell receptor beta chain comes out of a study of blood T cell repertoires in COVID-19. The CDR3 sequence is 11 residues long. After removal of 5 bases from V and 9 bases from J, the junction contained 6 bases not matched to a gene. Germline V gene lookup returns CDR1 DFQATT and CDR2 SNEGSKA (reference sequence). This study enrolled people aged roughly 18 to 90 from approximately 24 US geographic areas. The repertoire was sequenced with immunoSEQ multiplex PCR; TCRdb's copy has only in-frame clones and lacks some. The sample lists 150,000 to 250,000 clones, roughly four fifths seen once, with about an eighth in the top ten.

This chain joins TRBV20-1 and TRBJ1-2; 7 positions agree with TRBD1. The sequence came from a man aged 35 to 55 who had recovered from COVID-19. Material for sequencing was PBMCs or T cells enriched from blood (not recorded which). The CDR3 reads CSADWDRRYTF. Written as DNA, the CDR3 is TGCAGTGCTGACTGGGACAGACGCTACACCTTC.